The next 3 T cell receptor beta chains were all read from a single sample in a study of post-analysis software for immune sequencing data. Notes on the study in general: In patients, TRBV5-6, TRBV5-1 and TRBV20-1 belonged to five or six TRBV segments found more frequently than in controls.

Antigen specificity for these receptors is unknown. The library was made from cDNA and included unique molecular identifiers. TCRdb processed the PCR reads anew with MiXCR; each CDR3 protein has one entry. The data contain 250,000 to 300,000 distinct CDR3 sequences, about 40% of them singletons. The source material was blood. These TCRs come from a girl aged 10 to 17 with multiple sclerosis.

This chain joins TRBV19 and TRBJ2-5; perhaps D is TRBD1 or TRBD2 (9 bases each). With 6 bases removed from V and 11 bases from J, the gap between germline ends came to 46 bases. Germline V gives CDR1 LNHDA, CDR2 SQIVND (reference sequence). The CDR3 totals 22 residues. CDR3 coding DNA: TGTGCCAGTAGGCTCTTTGGACAGGGGCAGGGGACTAGCTCTTCTCCTTACAATGAGCAGTACTTC. Translated: CASRLFGQGQGTSSSPYNEQYF.

Here the CDR3 reads CASSLFADRDTGELFF. CDR3 sequence (DNA): TGTGCCAGCAGCCTATTTGCGGATAGGGACACCGGGGAGCTGTTTTTT. This chain uses TRBV11-2 with TRBJ2-2; D gene uncertain. Trimming left V 5 bases short and J 3 bases short, with 16 bases between. The length of the CDR3 is 16 residues. The germline V gene has CDR1 SGHAT and CDR2 FQNNGV. Full variable domain (outside the CDR3, taken from reference TRBV11-2 and TRBJ2-2): EAGVAQSPRYKIIEKRQSVAFWCNPISGHATLYWYQQILGQGPKLLIQFQNNGVVDDSQLPKDRFSAERLKGVDSTLKIQPAKLEDSAVYLCASSLFADRDTGELFFGEGSRLTVL.

The V and J genes are TRBV7-2 and TRBJ1-1; 7 bases align to TRBD1. The germline gives CDR1 SGHTA, CDR2 FQGNSA. Losses at the gene ends were 7 bases for V and 1 base for J; bases not matched to a gene: 12. CDR3 length: 16 amino acids. The CDR3 sequence is CASTPLTGLRNTEAFF. The CDR3 DNA follows: TGTGCCAGCACCCCGCTGACAGGGCTCAGGAACACTGAAGCTTTCTTT.